The clone carrying this TCR beta chain has more than one count but fewer than ten. These data come from a study of blood T cell repertoires in COVID-19. Overall study: Collection of acute and convalescent COVID-19 samples took place in the United States, Italy and Spain. T cells, B-cell-depleted T cells, or PBMCs supplied cDNA or gDNA.

Per the study methods: How many nucleated cells were present was estimated from reference gene primer amplification. TCRdb keeps only in-frame clones here, not all; method: immunoSEQ multiplex PCR. V and J calls and clone size are those listed in that table; D and trimming were worked out from the DNA. This sample has about 230,000 clones, with more than 70% found just once. CDR1 and CDR2 from the germline V gene are SQVTM and ANQGSEA. V lost 6 bases and J 6 bases, leaving 10 bases between the germline ends. This CDR3 spans 11 amino acids. This receptor was identified in a woman aged 40 to 55 with acute COVID-19. The sequencing sample was made of PBMCs or T cells enriched from blood (not recorded which). V and J are TRBV29-1 and TRBJ2-3, with D hard to call. Here the CDR3 reads CSVRLFDTQYF. Here the CDR3 DNA reads TGCAGCGTGCGGTTGTTTGATACGCAGTATTTT.